The next 21 T cell receptor beta chains were all read from a single sample in a study of cytomegalovirus exposure and HLA in healthy donors. PCR amplification relied on 60 Vbeta primers (plus 13 Jbeta primers). The protocol was immunoSEQ multiplex PCR, while the TCRdb copy is restricted to in-frame clones and leaves out a portion. The profile shows 180,000 or so clones, approximately 80% of them singletons. Sequencing was carried out using PBMCs. The receptors were gathered from a female donor in good health and CMV-seronegative.

The rearrangement uses TRBV10-3 and TRBJ2-5, with D tentatively TRBD1 (6 bases). The J call may be incorrect, as the DNA end agrees better with TRBJ2-7. Germline CDR1 reads ENHRY; CDR2 reads SYGVKD. This CDR3 is 12 amino acids long. CDR3 residues: CAISGDNYEQYF. The CDR3 bases are TGTGCCATCAGTGGGGACAACTACGAGCAGTACTTC.

This chain links TRBV4-1 with TRBJ2-1; TRBD2 might be the D (5 bases). V lost 0 bases and J 6 bases, leaving 18 bases between the germline ends. Germline-derived CDR1 and CDR2 are MGHRA and YSYEKL. The length of the CDR3 is 17 residues. CDR3 DNA sequence: TGCGCCAGCAGCCAAGAAGGCGCGGGTGGGGTTGTCAATGAGCAGTTCTTC. This gives the protein CASSQEGAGGVVNEQFF.

J is TRBJ1-6 and V is TRBV5-1; 8 positions match TRBD1. Germline loops: CDR1 SGHRS, CDR2 YFSETQ. Trimming took 5 bases from V and 9 from J; bases not matched to a gene: 7. There are 14 residues in the CDR3. The CDR3, as DNA: TGCGCCAGCAGACGGGACAGGACGGGTTCACCCCTCCACTTT. As protein: CASRRDRTGSPLHF.

The V gene is TRBV18, the J gene TRBJ2-2, with D maybe TRBD1 (6 bases). Germline V CDR1 and CDR2: KGHSH, LQKENI. Trimming took 8 bases from V and 0 from J, leaving 10 bases between them. The CDR3 is 14 amino acids. Here the CDR3 DNA reads TGTGCCAGCACCCCAGGGGCGAACACCGGGGAGCTGTTTTTT. It yields the protein CASTPGANTGELFF.

V is TRBV6-5 and J is TRBJ2-7; TRBD2 is a possible D gene (6 bases). Germline CDR1 reads MNHEY; CDR2 reads SVGAGI. Trimming stripped 5 bases from V and 10 bases from J, with 18 bases between. This CDR3 spans 13 amino acids. The CDR3 reads CASSPTGTSSQYF. DNA of the CDR3: TGTGCCAGCAGTCCTACCGGGACTTCTTCCCAGTACTTC.

J is TRBJ2-5 and V is TRBV11-3, with TRBD1 matching 7 bases. Trimming took 5 bases from V and 3 from J; bases not matched to a gene: 12. Per germline, CDR1 SGHNT and CDR2 YENEEA. The CDR3 has 16 residues. CDR3 residues: CASSPYSGTEKETQYF. The DNA for the CDR3 is TGTGCCAGCAGCCCCTATTCCGGGACAGAGAAAGAGACCCAGTACTTC.

The J gene is TRBJ1-2, the V gene TRBV5-4; D might be TRBD1 (5 bases). The CDR3 covers 15 residues. Germline V gene lookup returns CDR1 SGHNT and CDR2 YYREEE (reference sequence). V was shortened by 6 bases and J by 3 bases, with 18 bases between the two germline ends. In DNA form, the CDR3 reads TGTGCCAGCACCACCAGAAGGGGACTGGACTATGGCTACACCTTC. Its translation is CASTTRRGLDYGYTF.

The CDR3 region has the DNA TGCGCCAGCAGCTTGTACACGGGAGCCACAGATACGCAGTATTTT. Its protein is CASSLYTGATDTQYF. The rearrangement links TRBV5-1 to TRBJ2-3; maybe TRBD2 (6 bases). Germline loops: CDR1 SGHRS, CDR2 YFSETQ. Trimming took off 1 base at V and 2 bases at J, with 11 bases between the two ends. This CDR3 spans 15 amino acids.

This clone was counted only a few times. The chain joins TRBV10-1 to TRBJ1-1; 9 nucleotides match TRBD1. With V trimmed by 5 bases and J by 4 bases, 14 bases remained unmatched. Germline V CDR1 and CDR2: WNHNN, SYGVQD (reference sequence). The CDR3 has 17 amino acids. The CDR3 region is CASSQHPGQGKGTEAFF. DNA for the CDR3: TGCGCCAGCAGTCAACATCCGGGACAGGGAAAGGGCACTGAAGCTTTCTTT.

J is TRBJ2-2 and V is TRBV19; 7 bases are a match to TRBD2. The CDR3 has 16 residues. V lost 4 bases and J lost 4; bases outside the gene matches: 9. Germline V CDR1 and CDR2: LNHDA, SQIVND (reference sequence). CDR3 protein: CASSNVGAGVTGELFF. CDR3 in DNA: TGTGCCAGTAGTAACGTAGGGGCGGGAGTCACCGGGGAGCTGTTTTTT.

The CDR3 loop reads CASSEYRVAAYQETQYF. The CDR3 DNA reads as TGTGCCAGCAGTGAATATAGGGTAGCGGCCTACCAAGAGACCCAGTACTTC. The J gene is TRBJ2-5, the V gene TRBV25-1, with D tentatively TRBD2 (6 bases). Germline CDR1 and CDR2: MGHDK and SYGVNS. Trimming took 0 bases from V and 0 from J, leaving 14 bases between them. The CDR3 is 17 residues long. The full variable domain, completed using reference TRBV25-1 and TRBJ2-5, is EADIYQTPRYLVIGTGKKITLECSQTMGHDKMYWYQQDPGMELHLIHYSYGVNSTEKGDLSSESTVSRIRTEHFPLTLESARPSHTSQYLCASSEYRVAAYQETQYFGPGTRLLVL.

The chain couples TRBV7-9 to TRBJ2-5; perhaps TRBD1 as D (5 bases). Germline lookup yields CDR1 SEHNR and CDR2 FQNEAQ (reference sequence). Trimming took 6 bases from V and 0 from J, leaving 14 bases between them. The CDR3 length is 15 residues. Here the CDR3 DNA reads TGTGCCAGCAGTCCCGGACAAGTCGACCAAGAGACCCAGTACTTC. Protein product: CASSPGQVDQETQYF.

This clone has just one count. The gene calls are TRBV5-6 and TRBJ2-7; tentatively, D is TRBD2 (5 bases). This CDR3 contains 13 residues. Germline V gene data show CDR1 as SGHDT and CDR2 as YYEEEE. Trimming shortened V by 4 bases and J by 4 bases, and 12 bases separated the two germline ends. CDR3: CASSPSGAYEQYF. CDR3 DNA sequence: TGTGCCAGCAGCCCCAGCGGAGCTTACGAGCAGTACTTC.

V usage is TRBV19 and J usage is TRBJ1-2; a possible D gene is TRBD1 (6 bases). Germline lookup yields CDR1 LNHDA and CDR2 SQIVND (reference sequence). Deletions cut 1 base from V and 6 bases from J, with 15 bases between. CDR3 size: 15 residues. The CDR3 spells CASSIAQGRGHGYTF. In nucleotides, the CDR3 is TGTGCCAGTAGTATAGCACAAGGCAGGGGTCATGGCTACACCTTC.

The gene calls are TRBV11-2 and TRBJ1-6, with no clear D. V was cut by 5 bases and J by 8 bases, with 10 bases left in between. The germline V gene encodes CDR1 SGHAT and CDR2 FQNNGV. This CDR3 comprises 13 residues. The CDR3 loop reads CASSRVFDSPLHF. Here the CDR3 DNA reads TGTGCCAGCAGCCGAGTGTTTGATTCACCCCTCCACTTT.

V is TRBV10-2 and J is TRBJ1-1, with D unresolved. Trimming cost V 7 bases and J 0 bases, with 12 bases left between them. In germline, CDR1 is WSHSY, CDR2 SAAADI. This CDR3 comprises 14 residues. The CDR3 region is CASIRTNMNTEAFF. The CDR3 DNA sequence: TGCGCCAGCATTCGGACTAACATGAACACTGAAGCTTTCTTT.

This chain joins TRBV7-9 and TRBJ1-4, with TRBD1 identical over 10 bases. V shed 1 base and J 0 bases; nucleotides not matched to a gene: 5. This CDR3 comprises 18 residues. Germline V CDR1 and CDR2: SEHNR, FQNEAQ (reference sequence). In DNA, the CDR3 is TGTGCCAGCAGCTTAGGAATTGGACAGGGGGCAACTAATGAAAAACTGTTTTTT. It is translated as CASSLGIGQGATNEKLFF.

The CDR3: CASSPKMEGEQYF. CDR3 nucleotides: TGTGCCAGCTCACCAAAAATGGAGGGCGAGCAGTACTTC. V and J are TRBV18 and TRBJ2-7; maybe TRBD2 (6 bases). V lost 2 bases to trimming and J lost 6 bases, with 11 bases between them. CDR3 length: 13 residues. Germline V CDR1 and CDR2: KGHSH, LQKENI.

As concerns this clone: Distinct nucleotide sequences in the sample also encode this CDR3. The chain links TRBV28 to TRBJ2-7; TRBD1 matches at 9 bases. Germline V CDR1 and CDR2: MDHEN, SYDVKM. The CDR3 is 13 residues long. V trimming: 6 bases; J trimming: 4 bases; junction bases outside the gene matches: 4. The CDR3 DNA is TGTGCCAGCAGCCAGGGACAGGGTTACGAGCAGTACTTC. This gives the protein CASSQGQGYEQYF.

This clone has just a few counts. The chain joins TRBV5-1 to TRBJ1-1; D perhaps matches TRBD1 (5 bases). From germline, CDR1 is SGHRS and CDR2 YFSETQ. The CDR3 spans 15 residues. Trimming took off 4 bases at V and 0 bases at J, with 13 bases between the two ends. The CDR3 is CASSHLGPLNTEAFF. Here the CDR3 DNA reads TGCGCCAGCAGCCACCTGGGGCCACTGAACACTGAAGCTTTCTTT.

This chain uses TRBV6-5 with TRBJ2-7; 9 bases are shared with TRBD2. CDR1 and CDR2 from the germline V gene are MNHEY and SVGAGI. J was trimmed by 4 bases and V by 6 bases; bases with no gene match: 10. The CDR3 consists of 15 residues. The CDR3 DNA sequence: TGTGCCAGCAGCATGACTAGCGGAAGAAATTACGAGCAGTACTTC. It yields the protein CASSMTSGRNYEQYF.